Each of the 18 T cell receptor beta chains below was sequenced from the same sample in a study of blood T cell repertoires in COVID-19. Clones were sequenced by immunoSEQ multiplex PCR, and TCRdb holds only the in-frame ones, with some missing. Counted here are under 130,000 clones, approximately 81% occurring once; the ten biggest clones make up more than 2%. The specimen was peripheral blood. These receptors all come from a human donor in a cohort sampled during active COVID-19.

Concerning this clone: This CDR3 is also generated by other DNA sequences in the sample. The chain has TRBV19 and TRBJ1-6; 9 nucleotides match TRBD1. Germline values: CDR1 LNHDA, CDR2 SQIVND (reference sequence). The ends lost 6 bases at V and 8 bases at J; junction bases unmatched: 5. The CDR3 runs to 14 residues. The CDR3 coding sequence is TGTGCCAGTAGGCAGACAGGGGGTGATTCACCCCTCCACTTT. Protein sequence: CASRQTGGDSPLHF.

The chain has TRBV3-1 (or the pseudogene TRBV3-2) and TRBJ2-6; 8 bases align to TRBD1. The CDR3 has 23 amino acids. V lost 0 bases, J lost 0 bases, and 19 bases stayed unmatched. CDR1 is LGHDT, CDR2 YNNKEL, per germline (reference sequence). The CDR3, as DNA: TGTGCCAGCAGCCAAGATCGTAAGGAGGACAGGGCGATTACCCACTCTGGGGCCAACGTCCTGACTTTC. It encodes CASSQDRKEDRAITHSGANVLTF.

CDR3 protein: CASSPRPAGDTQYF. The CDR3 nucleotides read TGTGCCAGCAGCCCCCGACCAGCAGGAGATACGCAGTATTTT. The genes are TRBV9 and TRBJ2-3; D call uncertain. This CDR3 comprises 14 residues. Germline CDR1 is SGDLS and CDR2 is YYNGEE. V shed 4 bases and J shed 5 bases, with 14 bases lying between them.

The chain couples TRBV28 to TRBJ1-3; 8 bases are shared with TRBD1. Germline CDR1 and CDR2: MDHEN and SYDVKM. The CDR3 is 17 amino acids. J lost 0 bases, V lost 3 bases, and 7 bases had no gene match. The CDR3 DNA reads TGTGCCAGCAGTTTGTTCACAGGGGGGATCTCTGGAAACACCATATATTTT. It is translated as CASSLFTGGISGNTIYF.

This chain connects TRBV2 to TRBJ2-3, with D perhaps matching TRBD2 (6 bases). The CDR3 extends over 13 amino acids. The V end lost 5 bases, the J end lost 3 bases, and 9 bases lay between the germline ends. The germline CDR1 and CDR2 sequences are SNHLY and FYNNEI. The CDR3 coding sequence is TGTGCCAGCAGTCCGCTAGCGACAGATACGCAGTATTTT. It specifies CASSPLATDTQYF. Drawing the rest from reference TRBV2 and TRBJ2-3, the complete variable domain is EPEVTQTPSHQVTQMGQEVILRCVPISNHLYFYWYRQILGQKVEFLVSFYNNEISEKSEIFDDQFSVERPDGSNFTLKIRSTKLEDSAMYFCASSPLATDTQYFGPGTRLTVL.

This chain links TRBV27 with TRBJ2-3, with 12 bases fitting TRBD2. V was pared by 6 bases and J by 5 bases, with 9 bases of the junction left unmatched. The germline CDR1 and CDR2 sequences are MNHEY and SMNVEV (reference sequence). The CDR3 spans 16 residues. CDR3 bases: TGTGCCAGCAGGAGGACTAGCGGGGCGGCAGGAGATACGCAGTATTTT. This codes for CASRRTSGAAGDTQYF.

The V and J genes are TRBV9 and TRBJ2-5; 8 nucleotides line up with TRBD2. Germline values: CDR1 SGDLS, CDR2 YYNGEE. The V and J ends lost 7 bases and 3 bases, in that order; junction bases with no gene match: 8. This CDR3 has 14 amino acids. CDR3 loop: CASSPPGLEETQYF. CDR3 sequence (DNA): TGTGCCAGCTCTCCCCCGGGACTAGAAGAGACCCAGTACTTC. The complete variable domain, with remaining parts taken from reference TRBV9 and TRBJ2-5, reads DSGVTQTPKHLITATGQRVTLRCSPRSGDLSVYWYQQSLDQGLQFLIQYYNGEERAKGNILERFSAQQFPDLHSELNLSSLELGDSALYFCASSPPGLEETQYFGPGTRLLVL.

This clone was seen more than once but under ten times. The chain employs TRBV5-1 and TRBJ1-1; TRBD1 is a possible D gene (5 bases). The germline CDR1 and CDR2 sequences are SGHRS and YFSETQ. CDR3 length: 15 residues. V lost 0 bases to trimming and J lost 5 bases, with 14 bases between them. The CDR3 sequence is CASSLGVGGKTEAFF. In DNA, the CDR3 is TGCGCCAGCAGCTTGGGTGTGGGGGGTAAGACTGAAGCTTTCTTT.

J is TRBJ1-1 and V is TRBV19, with D possibly matching TRBD1 (6 bases). With 7 bases removed from V and 5 bases from J, the gap between germline ends came to 11 bases. The CDR3 sequence is 12 residues long. Looked up from germline, CDR1 is LNHDA and CDR2 is SQIVND (reference sequence). CDR3 amino acids: CASKGGGTEAFF. The CDR3 DNA reads as TGTGCCAGTAAAGGGGGGGGTACTGAAGCTTTCTTT.

The rearrangement uses TRBV6-5 and TRBJ2-3, with D unresolved. CDR1 and CDR2 (germline): MNHEY, SVGAGI. The CDR3 totals 14 residues. V was clipped by 5 bases and J by 2 bases, with 11 bases between them. CDR3 amino acids: CASSLRLPTDTQYF. The CDR3 coding sequence is TGTGCCAGCAGTCTACGACTTCCCACAGATACGCAGTATTTT.

The rearrangement links TRBV5-1 to TRBJ2-6; no firm D call. The germline V gene encodes CDR1 SGHRS and CDR2 YFSETQ. V lost 5 bases and J 0 bases, leaving 18 bases between the germline ends. The CDR3 sequence is 18 residues long. CDR3 DNA sequence: TGCGCCAGCAGGCCCTCCCCGACATCGAACTCTGGGGCCAACGTCCTGACTTTC. It is translated as CASRPSPTSNSGANVLTF. The entire variable domain, with the rest obtained from reference TRBV5-1 and TRBJ2-6, is as follows: KAGVTQTPRYLIKTRGQQVTLSCSPISGHRSVSWYQQTPGQGLQFLFEYFSETQRNKGNFPGRFSGRQFSNSRSEMNVSTLELGDSALYLCASRPSPTSNSGANVLTFGAGSRLTVL.

The CDR3: CASTTGGSNTEAFF. CDR3 DNA: TGTGCCAGCACGACAGGGGGCTCGAACACTGAAGCTTTCTTT. The V and J genes are TRBV27 and TRBJ1-1; 10 bases line up with TRBD1. The CDR3 is made up of 14 amino acids. Germline CDR1 is MNHEY and CDR2 is SMNVEV (reference sequence). V was clipped by 7 bases and J by 1 base; unmatched bases: 3.

This clone came up a few times. The chain couples TRBV5-1 to TRBJ1-1; 10 bases match TRBD1. The germline V gene encodes CDR1 SGHRS and CDR2 YFSETQ. V shed 4 bases, J shed 1 base, and the junction held 10 bases outside the gene matches. CDR3 length: 17 amino acids. The CDR3 DNA reads as TGCGCCAGCAGCACAGACGGGACAGGGGCCGCGAACACTGAAGCTTTCTTT. Translation gives CASSTDGTGAANTEAFF.

The gene calls are TRBV28 and TRBJ1-3; possibly TRBD1 for D (6 bases). Looked up from germline, CDR1 is MDHEN and CDR2 is SYDVKM. The V gene lost 7 bases and the J gene lost 8 bases, with 24 bases spanning the gap. CDR3 length: 16 amino acids. The CDR3 loop reads CASTSRGTSHRHTIYF. DNA of the CDR3: TGTGCCAGCACTTCAAGGGGGACATCCCACAGACACACCATATATTTT.

The rearrangement links TRBV4-2 to TRBJ2-2; TRBD1 agrees at 7 bases. The germline V gene has CDR1 LGHNA and CDR2 YNFKEQ. This CDR3 is built from 17 residues. With V trimmed by 2 bases and J by 7 bases, 13 bases remained unmatched. The chain's CDR3 is CASSQPRQGPWGGELFF. CDR3 sequence (DNA): TGTGCCAGCAGCCAACCCAGACAGGGCCCTTGGGGCGGGGAGCTGTTTTTT.

V usage is TRBV7-2 and J usage is TRBJ1-5, with D uncertain. Per the germline V gene, CDR1 is SGHTA and CDR2 is FQGNSA. Trimming stripped 2 bases from V and 5 bases from J, with 7 bases between. The CDR3 covers 13 residues. The CDR3 region is CASSLSRDQPQHF. CDR3 bases: TGTGCCAGCAGCTTAAGTAGAGATCAGCCCCAGCATTTT.

This clone was picked up one time. The V and J genes are TRBV6-2 or TRBV6-3 and TRBJ1-5; TRBD1 agrees at 10 bases. Trimming removed 2 bases from V and 2 bases from J; junction bases left unmatched: 6. The CDR3 extends over 17 amino acids. Germline V gene lookup returns CDR1 MNHEY and CDR2 SVGEGT. CDR3 nucleotide sequence: TGTGCCAGCAGTTACCATGGGGACAGGGGAGGCAATCAGCCCCAGCATTTT. Residues: CASSYHGDRGGNQPQHF.

V gene TRBV28 combines with J gene TRBJ1-1; perhaps TRBD1 as D (5 bases). The CDR3 extends over 14 amino acids. The germline V and J ends were trimmed by 7 bases and 2 bases, with 14 bases remaining between them. In germline, CDR1 is MDHEN, CDR2 SYDVKM. The CDR3 nucleotides are TGTGCCAGCACCCCTGACAGTACCAACACTGAAGCTTTCTTT. Translation gives CASTPDSTNTEAFF.